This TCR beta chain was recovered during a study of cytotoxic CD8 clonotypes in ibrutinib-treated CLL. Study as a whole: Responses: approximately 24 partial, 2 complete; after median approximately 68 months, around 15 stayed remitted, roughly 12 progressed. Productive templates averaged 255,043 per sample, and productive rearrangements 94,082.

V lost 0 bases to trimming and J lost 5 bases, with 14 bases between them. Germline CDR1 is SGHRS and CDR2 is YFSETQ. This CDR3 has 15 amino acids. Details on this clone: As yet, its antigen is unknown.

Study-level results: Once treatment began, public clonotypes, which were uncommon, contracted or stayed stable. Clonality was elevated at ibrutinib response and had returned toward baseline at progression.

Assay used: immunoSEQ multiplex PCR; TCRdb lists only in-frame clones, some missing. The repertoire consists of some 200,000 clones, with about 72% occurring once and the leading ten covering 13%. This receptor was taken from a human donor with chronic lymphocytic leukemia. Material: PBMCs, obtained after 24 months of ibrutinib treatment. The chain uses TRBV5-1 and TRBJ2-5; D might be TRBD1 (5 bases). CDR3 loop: CASSLEAGKGETQYF. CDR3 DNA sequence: TGCGCCAGCAGCTTGGAGGCAGGGAAGGGTGAGACCCAGTACTTC. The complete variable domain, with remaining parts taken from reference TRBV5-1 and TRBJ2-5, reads KAGVTQTPRYLIKTRGQQVTLSCSPISGHRSVSWYQQTPGQGLQFLFEYFSETQRNKGNFPGRFSGRQFSNSRSEMNVSTLELGDSALYLCASSLEAGKGETQYFGPGTRLLVL.